The 20 T cell receptor beta chains listed next were all sequenced from one sample in a study of T cells after yellow fever vaccination. Via MiXCR, TCRdb re-called the 5' RACE reads, giving one row per CDR3 protein. The top ten clones hold roughly a sixth of a sample with more than 450,000 distinct CDR3 sequences, about a fifth of them seen once. The sequencing used PBMCs, collected approximately 22 days after the first yellow fever vaccination. The source of these receptors is a man younger than 30 who received the YFV17D yellow fever vaccine.

DNA of the CDR3: TGTGCCAGCAGCCAATCCCGGACAGGCCCCTATAATTCACCCCTCCACTTT. This encodes CASSQSRTGPYNSPLHF. This rearrangement joins TRBV3-1 to TRBJ1-6; 7 bases are a match to TRBD1. The ends lost 2 bases at V and 2 bases at J; junction bases unmatched: 6. There are 17 residues in the CDR3. The germline V gene encodes CDR1 LGHDT and CDR2 YNNKEL (reference sequence).

This clonotype has just a few counts. The rearrangement links TRBV9 to TRBJ2-2, with D possibly being TRBD2 (5 bases). The germline gives CDR1 SGDLS, CDR2 YYNGEE. Trimming stripped 9 bases from V and 5 bases from J, with 20 bases between. CDR3 length equals 15 residues. Written as DNA, the CDR3 is TGTGCCACCCCCCCCGAGGGAGTGGGGACCGGGGAGCTGTTTTTT. Amino acids: CATPPEGVGTGELFF.

The V and J genes are TRBV25-1 and TRBJ2-3, with D possibly TRBD2 on 7 matching bases. In germline, CDR1 is MGHDK, CDR2 SYGVNS. V lost 6 bases to trimming and J lost 1 base, with 17 bases between them. This CDR3 region has 16 residues. The CDR3 sequence: CASRPLGGRGTDTQYF. The CDR3, as DNA: TGTGCCAGCAGGCCCCTCGGGGGGCGCGGCACAGATACGCAGTATTTT.

This clonotype has only a few counts. The chain combines TRBV5-1 with TRBJ2-3; 7 bases match TRBD1. In germline, CDR1 is SGHRS, CDR2 YFSETQ. The CDR3 is 15 amino acids. V lost 0 bases, J lost 4 bases, and 5 bases stayed unmatched. CDR3 residues: CASSLERQGPDTQYF. CDR3 coding DNA: TGCGCCAGCAGCTTGGAAAGACAGGGCCCAGATACGCAGTATTTT.

The chain couples TRBV5-6 to TRBJ1-2, with D perhaps matching TRBD1 (6 bases). Germline V gene data show CDR1 as SGHDT and CDR2 as YYEEEE. V gave up 0 bases and J gave up 4 bases, with 10 bases separating them. CDR3 length: 14 residues. In DNA form, the CDR3 reads TGTGCCAGCAGCTTGGAGCCGGGGGCCTATGGCTACACCTTC. Its translation: CASSLEPGAYGYTF.

This clonotype was observed a handful of times. V usage is TRBV9 and J usage is TRBJ2-3; TRBD2 agrees at 9 bases. This CDR3 contains 16 residues. Germline V gene lookup returns CDR1 SGDLS and CDR2 YYNGEE. Trimming took 0 bases from V and 2 from J; bases not matched to a gene: 4. The CDR3 region is CASSVGAGGNTDTQYF. CDR3 sequence (DNA): TGTGCCAGCAGCGTAGGTGCGGGGGGGAACACAGATACGCAGTATTTT.

This clonotype was picked up a small number of times. J is TRBJ1-1 and V is TRBV7-9; D is ambiguous. Trimming removed 0 bases from V and 7 bases from J, with 0 bases in between. CDR3 length: 10 amino acids. The germline V gene encodes CDR1 SEHNR and CDR2 FQNEAQ (reference sequence). The CDR3 protein is CASSLAEAFF. CDR3 nucleotide sequence: TGTGCCAGCAGCTTAGCTGAAGCTTTCTTT.

This clonotype has only one observation. The rearrangement uses TRBV13 and TRBJ1-1; D is uncertain. CDR3 length equals 13 residues. V was clipped by 5 bases and J by 5 bases, with 12 bases between them. In germline, CDR1 is PRHDT, CDR2 FYEKMQ (reference sequence). CDR3 nucleotide sequence: TGTGCCAGCAGCCCGGAGGTGTTGACTGAAGCTTTCTTT. Amino acids: CASSPEVLTEAFF.

V is TRBV24-1 and J is TRBJ1-1, with a possible D match to TRBD1 (5 bases). Trimming took off 5 bases at V and 5 bases at J, with 17 bases between the two ends. The germline V gene has CDR1 KGHDR and CDR2 SFDVKD. This CDR3 has 15 amino acids. The CDR3 spells CATSAKVGGRTEAFF. The CDR3, as DNA: TGTGCCACCAGTGCCAAAGTTGGGGGAAGAACTGAAGCTTTCTTT.

This clonotype was seen only a few times. The CDR3 nucleotides are TGTGCCAGCAGATTTCGGGGGGCCTACGAGCAGTACTTC. Residues: CASRFRGAYEQYF. J is TRBJ2-7 and V is TRBV7-2, with 7 positions matching TRBD2. The germline V gene has CDR1 SGHTA and CDR2 FQGNSA. The CDR3 has 13 amino acids. The V segment lost 6 bases and the J segment 2 bases; nucleotides outside the gene matches: 4.

V is TRBV20-1 and J is TRBJ2-7; 8 positions agree with TRBD2. Germline CDR1 and CDR2: DFQATT and SNEGSKA (reference sequence). V was pared by 1 base and J by 0 bases, with 2 bases of the junction left unmatched. The CDR3 totals 14 residues. The CDR3: CSARAGGGSYEQYF. CDR3 DNA sequence: TGCAGTGCTAGAGCCGGGGGGGGCTCCTACGAGCAGTACTTC.

This clonotype was recorded a few times. V and J are TRBV25-1 and TRBJ2-1; 7 bases align to TRBD2. V lost 1 base, J lost 10 bases, and 19 bases stayed unmatched. This CDR3 region has 18 residues. Germline V gene lookup returns CDR1 MGHDK and CDR2 SYGVNS. The CDR3 reads CASSECPPARGCYKEQFF. The CDR3 nucleotides are TGTGCCAGCAGTGAATGTCCCCCCGCGCGGGGGTGTTATAAGGAGCAGTTCTTC.

This chain uses TRBV20-1 with TRBJ2-3; 9 bases agree with TRBD2. Germline CDR1 DFQATT, CDR2 SNEGSKA (reference sequence). There are 15 residues in the CDR3. V lost 3 bases to trimming and J lost 4 bases; unmatched junction nucleotides: 8. Written as DNA, the CDR3 is TGCAGTGCTAGTGGCGGGGGGGCCTGGGCAGATACGCAGTATTTT. As protein: CSASGGGAWADTQYF.

This chain connects TRBV5-1 to TRBJ1-1; D not resolved. Trimming pared 4 bases from V and 4 bases from J, leaving 14 bases between. This CDR3 region has 14 residues. CDR1 is SGHRS, CDR2 YFSETQ, per germline. In DNA, the CDR3 is TGCGCCAGCAGCCCCGTCAGAGGGATCACTGAAGCTTTCTTT. Its protein is CASSPVRGITEAFF.

This clonotype has more than one count but fewer than ten. Here the CDR3 DNA reads TGCGCCAGCAGTTCCAGCCTGGGACAGGGCACAGATACGCAGTATTTT. Its protein product is CASSSSLGQGTDTQYF. The chain couples TRBV10-1 to TRBJ2-3; 8 bases are shared with TRBD1. Germline CDR1 WNHNN, CDR2 SYGVQD (reference sequence). V shed 5 bases, J shed 1 base, and the junction held 8 bases outside the gene matches. The CDR3 length is 16 residues.

The sample holds a few counts of this clonotype. The rearrangement links TRBV5-1 to TRBJ2-7; TRBD1 might be the D (6 bases). The CDR3 length is 15 residues. CDR1 is SGHRS and CDR2 is YFSETQ in the germline V gene. Trimming took 0 bases from V and 7 from J, leaving 17 bases between them. Here the CDR3 reads CASSLEGQGLEEQYF. For the CDR3, the DNA is TGCGCCAGCAGCTTGGAGGGTCAGGGGCTAGAGGAGCAGTACTTC. Filled out from reference TRBV5-1 and TRBJ2-7, the complete variable domain reads KAGVTQTPRYLIKTRGQQVTLSCSPISGHRSVSWYQQTPGQGLQFLFEYFSETQRNKGNFPGRFSGRQFSNSRSEMNVSTLELGDSALYLCASSLEGQGLEEQYFGPGTRLTVT.

This clonotype was observed a handful of times. The chain combines TRBV5-6 with TRBJ1-1; no clear D. Germline assignment: CDR1 SGHDT and CDR2 YYEEEE. V dropped 5 bases and J dropped 4 bases, with 12 bases sitting between them. The CDR3 runs 13 residues. The CDR3 DNA reads as TGTGCCAGCAGAAACTGGGGAGGCACTGAAGCTTTCTTT. It codes for CASRNWGGTEAFF.

The chain carries TRBV6-2 or TRBV6-3 and TRBJ2-3; 11 bases agree with TRBD2. There are 16 residues in the CDR3. Germline V gene sequence: CDR1 MNHEY, CDR2 SVGEGT. V lost 7 bases to trimming and J lost 4 bases; unmatched junction nucleotides: 10. CDR3 bases: TGTGCCAGCACCCACTTCACTAGCGGGGGTGCAGATACGCAGTATTTT. Translating it yields CASTHFTSGGADTQYF.

A few counts support this clonotype. J is TRBJ2-1 and V is TRBV6-1; 11 bases fit TRBD1. The CDR3 runs to 15 residues. The trim removed 7 bases at V and 6 bases at J, leaving 8 bases unmatched. CDR1 and CDR2 from the germline V gene are MNHNS and SASEGT. CDR3 nucleotides: TGTGCCAGCAACAACCGGGACAGGGGGACCAATGAGCAGTTCTTC. Translating gives CASNNRDRGTNEQFF.

In its sample, this clonotype was seen a few times. The V gene is TRBV7-2, the J gene TRBJ1-6, with TRBD1 as a possible D gene (6 bases). Trimming shortened V by 1 base and J by 9 bases, and 13 bases separated the two germline ends. Germline V gene data show CDR1 as SGHTA and CDR2 as FQGNSA. The CDR3 length is 15 residues. This CDR3 reads CASSLDRDRSSPLHF. The CDR3 bases are TGTGCCAGCAGCTTAGACAGGGATCGGAGTTCACCCCTCCACTTT.